The source of this TCR beta chain is a study of T cells in Graves' hyperthyroidism and ophthalmopathy. Between the trimmed V and J ends, which lost 3 bases and 4 bases, there was a span of 14 bases. The CDR3 spans 15 residues. The germline CDR1 and CDR2 sequences are SGHVS and FNYEAQ. This clonotype was observed at least ten times. Its antigen is as yet unknown. Amplification yielded TCR beta CDR3 regions, with RNA transcripts as the source. In the first-round RT-PCR of the TCR CDR3, the HTBI primer set was used. TCRdb reprocessed the multiplex PCR reads with MiXCR, giving one entry per CDR3 protein. Of roughly 550,000 distinct CDR3 sequences listed, about 16% are singletons. Study conclusions and caveats: Peripheral blood also featured most of the thyroid clonotypes expanded above 0.001. Researchers report that a 13 V-J model separated ophthalmopathy from stable hyperthyroidism. The model foresaw ophthalmopathy a median roughly 6.3 months prior to onset.

Those patients with uncontrolled infection, other autoimmune disease, pregnancy or lactation were excluded. This chain joins TRBV7-6 and TRBJ2-3; weak D call: TRBD2 (6 bases). The sequence was obtained from a woman between 25 and 40 years old with Graves' ophthalmopathy. The sequencing input was blood. CDR3 in amino acids: CASSLERELSDTQYF. The CDR3, as DNA: TGTGCCAGCAGCTTGGAACGGGAGCTTTCAGATACGCAGTATTTT.